The 9 T cell receptor beta chains in this list originate from one sample, sequenced in a study of cytomegalovirus exposure and HLA in healthy donors. The PCR made use of 60 Vbeta and 13 Jbeta primers. The data were produced by immunoSEQ multiplex PCR, yet TCRdb's version contains in-frame clones alone and is incomplete. Among 70,000 or so clones listed, over 60% were seen once. The sequenced material came from PBMCs. The source is a woman aged 45-65 years in good health and CMV-seronegative.

The chain links TRBV9 to TRBJ2-7; TRBD2 is a possible D gene (5 bases). The CDR3 is 14 amino acids. V lost 0 bases and J lost 1, with 8 bases in between. The germline CDR1 and CDR2 sequences are SGDLS and YYNGEE. CDR3 sequence: CASSVGGSSYEQYF. CDR3 bases: TGTGCCAGCAGCGTAGGCGGGTCTTCCTACGAGCAGTACTTC.

CDR3 coding DNA: TGTGCCAGTCATCAAGGGGCTAGCGGGAGAGGAGGTGAGCAGTTCTTC. This translates into CASHQGASGRGGEQFF. The chain uses TRBV27 and TRBJ2-1; 10 bases line up with TRBD2. The V gene end was trimmed by 9 bases and the J gene end by 9 bases; junction bases not matched to a gene: 17. The length of the CDR3 is 16 residues. CDR1 MNHEY and CDR2 SMNVEV come from the germline V gene (reference sequence).

The V call is TRBV10-3, the J call TRBJ2-5, with D possibly matching TRBD2 (6 bases). The J call is uncertain, as TRBJ2-7 better fits the DNA end. Germline CDR1 ENHRY, CDR2 SYGVKD. The CDR3 runs 15 residues. The CDR3 DNA is TGTGCCATCAGCCCTTCGGACGGGAGCTCCTACGAGCAGTACTTC. It codes for CAISPSDGSSYEQYF.

The rearrangement links TRBV29-1 to TRBJ2-7; 11 positions agree with TRBD2. The J segment lost 2 bases and the V segment lost 2 bases, leaving 2 bases of the junction unmatched. This CDR3 comprises 14 residues. CDR1 is SQVTM and CDR2 is ANQGSEA in the germline V gene. The CDR3 reads CSVEIAGGPYEQYF. The CDR3 DNA reads TGCAGCGTTGAAATAGCGGGAGGGCCCTACGAGCAGTACTTC.

The V and J genes are TRBV19 and TRBJ1-2, with TRBD1 identical over 7 bases. CDR3 length: 14 residues. The junction had 11 bases not matched to a gene; V was cut back by 9 bases and J by 4 bases. The germline gives CDR1 LNHDA, CDR2 SQIVND (reference sequence). Written as DNA, the CDR3 is TGTGCCAGCAAGACAGACAGGGTGCCCTATGGCTACACCTTC. Translated, it gives CASKTDRVPYGYTF.

The chain carries TRBV28 and TRBJ2-7; D is possibly TRBD1 (5 bases). The germline V gene has CDR1 MDHEN and CDR2 SYDVKM. The CDR3 extends over 13 amino acids. Deletions cut 6 bases from V and 2 bases from J, with 11 bases between. The chain's CDR3 is CASRIGQAYEQYF. CDR3 sequence (DNA): TGTGCCAGCAGGATAGGACAAGCCTACGAGCAGTACTTC.

The J gene is TRBJ1-1, the V gene TRBV7-9; 7 bases agree with TRBD1. V dropped 5 bases and J dropped 3; count of bases not matched to a gene: 12. Looked up from germline, CDR1 is SEHNR and CDR2 is FQNEAQ (reference sequence). There are 16 residues in the CDR3. The CDR3, as DNA: TGTGCCAGCAGCGCCCGACAGGGCCCTAGATACACTGAAGCTTTCTTT. Protein product: CASSARQGPRYTEAFF.

The rearrangement links TRBV5-4 to TRBJ1-3; D is ambiguous. Germline V gene sequence: CDR1 SGHNT, CDR2 YYREEE (reference sequence). V lost 7 bases, J lost 0 bases, and 11 bases lay in between. CDR3 size: 14 residues. CDR3 DNA sequence: TGTGCCAGCGGGGAGGGCATCTCTGGAAACACCATATATTTT. Protein: CASGEGISGNTIYF.

V and J are TRBV4-1 and TRBJ2-7; weak D call: TRBD1 (5 bases). Germline CDR1 and CDR2: MGHRA and YSYEKL. V was clipped by 0 bases and J by 6 bases, with 15 bases between them. The CDR3 runs to 15 residues. The CDR3 bases are TGCGCCAGCAGCCAAGATCTTACCACAGGACGCGAGCAGTACTTC. It yields the protein CASSQDLTTGREQYF.